This entry is about one T cell receptor beta chain. The source of the sample is a study of blood T cell repertoires in COVID-19. Across the study: Samples of COVID-19 (acute and convalescent) were obtained from the United States, Italy and Spain. PBMCs, B-cell-depleted T cells, or T cells were the source of the cDNA or gDNA that made up the material.

Authors' analysis steps: Estimation of nucleated cell counts was performed using reference gene primer amplification. This table comes from immunoSEQ multiplex PCR, and its TCRdb copy is limited to in-frame clones, with some not included. V, J and clone size were drawn from that table, and D and trimming were deduced from the DNA. The table lists roughly 84,000 clones, roughly 76% of them singletons, with around 4.5% in the top ten. The origin of this receptor is a woman in her forties or fifties with acute or convalescent COVID-19. The sequenced material came from peripheral blood.

CDR3 residues: CASSEVRVEAFF. Written as DNA, the CDR3 is TGTGCCAGCAGTGAAGTGAGGGTTGAAGCTTTCTTT. The chain joins TRBV6-1 to TRBJ1-1, with unresolved D. V lost 1 base and J lost 7, with 7 bases in between. From germline, CDR1 is MNHNS and CDR2 SASEGT. The length of the CDR3 is 12 residues.